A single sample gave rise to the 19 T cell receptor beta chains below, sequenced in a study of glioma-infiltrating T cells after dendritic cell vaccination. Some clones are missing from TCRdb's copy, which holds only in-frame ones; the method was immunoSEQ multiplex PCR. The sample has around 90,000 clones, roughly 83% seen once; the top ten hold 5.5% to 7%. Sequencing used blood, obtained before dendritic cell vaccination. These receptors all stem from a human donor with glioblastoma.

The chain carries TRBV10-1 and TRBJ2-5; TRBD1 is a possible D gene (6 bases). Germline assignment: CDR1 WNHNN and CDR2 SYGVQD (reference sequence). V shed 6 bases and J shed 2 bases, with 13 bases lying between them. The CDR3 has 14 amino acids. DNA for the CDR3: TGCGCCAGCAGCCTTAGGGGGACACAAGAGACCCAGTACTTC. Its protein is CASSLRGTQETQYF.

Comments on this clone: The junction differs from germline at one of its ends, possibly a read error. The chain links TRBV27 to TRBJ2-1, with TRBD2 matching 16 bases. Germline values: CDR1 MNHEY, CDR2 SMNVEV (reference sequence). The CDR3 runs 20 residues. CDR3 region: CASIHRPGLAGGPGYSEQFF. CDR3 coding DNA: TGTGCCAGCATTCATCGTCCGGGACTAGCGGGGGGGCCTGGATACAGTGAGCAGTTCTTC.

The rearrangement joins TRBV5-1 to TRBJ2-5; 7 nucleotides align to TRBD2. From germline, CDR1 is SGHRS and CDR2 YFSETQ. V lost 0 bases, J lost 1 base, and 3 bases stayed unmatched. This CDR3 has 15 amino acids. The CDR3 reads CASSLAWGGQETQYF. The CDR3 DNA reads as TGCGCCAGCAGCTTGGCCTGGGGGGGCCAAGAGACCCAGTACTTC.

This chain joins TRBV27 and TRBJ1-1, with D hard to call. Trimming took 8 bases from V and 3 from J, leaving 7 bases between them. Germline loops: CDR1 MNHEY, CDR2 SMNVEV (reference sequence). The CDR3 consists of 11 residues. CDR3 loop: CASAGYTEAFF. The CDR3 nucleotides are TGTGCCAGCGCCGGGTACACTGAAGCTTTCTTT.

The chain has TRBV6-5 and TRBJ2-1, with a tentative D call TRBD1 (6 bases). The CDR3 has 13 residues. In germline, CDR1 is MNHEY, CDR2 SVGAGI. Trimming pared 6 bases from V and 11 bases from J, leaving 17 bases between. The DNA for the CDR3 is TGTGCCAGCAGAACCGGGACAAGCACCCAGCAGTTCTTC. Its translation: CASRTGTSTQQFF.

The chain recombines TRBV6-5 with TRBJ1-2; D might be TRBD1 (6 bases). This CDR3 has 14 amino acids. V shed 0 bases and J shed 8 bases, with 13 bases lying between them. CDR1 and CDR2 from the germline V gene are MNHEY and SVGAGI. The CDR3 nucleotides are TGTGCCAGCAGTTACTCGGGGGGGGCAGTAGGCTACACCTTC. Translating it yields CASSYSGGAVGYTF.

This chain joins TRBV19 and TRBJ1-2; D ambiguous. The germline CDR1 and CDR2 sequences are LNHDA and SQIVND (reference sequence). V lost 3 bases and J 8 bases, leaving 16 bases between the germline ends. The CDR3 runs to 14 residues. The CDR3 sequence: CASSIPGLPSGYTF. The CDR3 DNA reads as TGTGCCAGTAGTATCCCCGGACTCCCGTCGGGCTACACCTTC.

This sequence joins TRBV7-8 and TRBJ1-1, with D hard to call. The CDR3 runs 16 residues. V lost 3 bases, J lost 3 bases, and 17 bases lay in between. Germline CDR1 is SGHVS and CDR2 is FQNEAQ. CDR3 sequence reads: CASSFFSRDADTEAFF. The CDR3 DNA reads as TGTGCCAGCAGCTTTTTCTCACGCGACGCGGACACTGAAGCTTTCTTT.

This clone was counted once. This CDR3 is CASSPLSFGEKLFF. As DNA, the CDR3 is TGCGCCAGCAGCCCCCTGAGCTTCGGGGAAAAACTGTTTTTT. The chain links TRBV5-1 to TRBJ1-4, with D uncertain. V lost 4 bases, J lost 8 bases, and 15 bases lay in between. Germline-derived CDR1 and CDR2 are SGHRS and YFSETQ. This CDR3 has 14 amino acids.

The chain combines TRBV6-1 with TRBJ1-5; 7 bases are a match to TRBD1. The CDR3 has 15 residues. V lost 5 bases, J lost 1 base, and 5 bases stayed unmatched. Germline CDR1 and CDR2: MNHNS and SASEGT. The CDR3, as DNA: TGTGCCAGCAGTCGACAGGGACCGAGCAATCAGCCCCAGCATTTT. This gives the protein CASSRQGPSNQPQHF.

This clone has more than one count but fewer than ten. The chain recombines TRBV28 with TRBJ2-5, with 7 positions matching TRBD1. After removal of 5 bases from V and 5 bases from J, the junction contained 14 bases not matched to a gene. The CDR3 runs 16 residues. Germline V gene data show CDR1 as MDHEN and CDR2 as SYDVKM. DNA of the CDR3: TGTGCCAGCAGTCTTCAGACAGGGAACGTCCCGGAGACCCAGTACTTC. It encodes CASSLQTGNVPETQYF.

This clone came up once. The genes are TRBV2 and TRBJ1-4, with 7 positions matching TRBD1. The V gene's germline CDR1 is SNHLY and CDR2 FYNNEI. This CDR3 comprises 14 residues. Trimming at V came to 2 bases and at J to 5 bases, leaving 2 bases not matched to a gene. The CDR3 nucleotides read TGTGCCAGCAGTGAATTGGGACAGAATGAAAAACTGTTTTTT. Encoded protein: CASSELGQNEKLFF.

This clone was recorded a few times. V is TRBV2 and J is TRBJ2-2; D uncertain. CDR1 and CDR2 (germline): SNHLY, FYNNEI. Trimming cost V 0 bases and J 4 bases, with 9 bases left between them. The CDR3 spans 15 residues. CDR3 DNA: TGTGCCAGCAGTGAAGCAAGTATCAGCACCGGGGAGCTGTTTTTT. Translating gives CASSEASISTGELFF. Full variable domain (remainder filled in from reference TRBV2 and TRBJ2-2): EPEVTQTPSHQVTQMGQEVILRCVPISNHLYFYWYRQILGQKVEFLVSFYNNEISEKSEIFDDQFSVERPDGSNFTLKIRSTKLEDSAMYFCASSEASISTGELFFGEGSRLTVL.

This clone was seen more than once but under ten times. The CDR3 nucleotides read TGTGCCAGCAGTTGGGCCAGTGGGGGGGGATACGAGCAGTACTTC. It codes for CASSWASGGGYEQYF. The chain has TRBV28 and TRBJ2-7, with 7 bases that match TRBD2. CDR3 length equals 15 residues. Germline V CDR1 and CDR2: MDHEN, SYDVKM. Trimming at V came to 4 bases and at J to 4 bases, leaving 10 bases not matched to a gene.

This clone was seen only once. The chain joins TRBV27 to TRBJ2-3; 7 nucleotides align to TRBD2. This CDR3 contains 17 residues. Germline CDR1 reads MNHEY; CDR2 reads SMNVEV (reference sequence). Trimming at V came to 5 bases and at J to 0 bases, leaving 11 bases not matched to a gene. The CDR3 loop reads CASSPDTSATSTDTQYF. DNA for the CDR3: TGTGCCAGCAGTCCCGATACTAGCGCGACTAGCACAGATACGCAGTATTTT.

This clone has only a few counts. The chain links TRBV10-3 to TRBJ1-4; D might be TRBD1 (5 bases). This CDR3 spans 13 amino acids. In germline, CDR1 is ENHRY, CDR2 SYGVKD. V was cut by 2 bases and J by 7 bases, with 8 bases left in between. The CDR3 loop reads CAISEAGTEKLFF. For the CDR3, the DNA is TGTGCCATCAGTGAGGCGGGGACTGAAAAACTGTTTTTT.

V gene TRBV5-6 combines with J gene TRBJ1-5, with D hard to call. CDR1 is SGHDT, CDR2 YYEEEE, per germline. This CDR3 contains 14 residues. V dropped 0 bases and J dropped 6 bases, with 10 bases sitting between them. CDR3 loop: CASSLGTWSQPQHF. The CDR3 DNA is TGTGCCAGCAGCTTGGGAACTTGGAGTCAGCCCCAGCATTTT.

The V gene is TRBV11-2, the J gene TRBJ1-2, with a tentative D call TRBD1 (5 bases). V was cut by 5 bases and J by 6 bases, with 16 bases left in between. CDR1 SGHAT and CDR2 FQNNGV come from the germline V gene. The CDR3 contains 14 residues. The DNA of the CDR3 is TGTGCCAGCAGCCAATATGGGGGGAGCGATGGCTACACCTTC. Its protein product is CASSQYGGSDGYTF. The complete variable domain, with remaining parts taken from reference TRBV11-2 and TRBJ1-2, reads EAGVAQSPRYKIIEKRQSVAFWCNPISGHATLYWYQQILGQGPKLLIQFQNNGVVDDSQLPKDRFSAERLKGVDSTLKIQPAKLEDSAVYLCASSQYGGSDGYTFGSGTRLTVV.

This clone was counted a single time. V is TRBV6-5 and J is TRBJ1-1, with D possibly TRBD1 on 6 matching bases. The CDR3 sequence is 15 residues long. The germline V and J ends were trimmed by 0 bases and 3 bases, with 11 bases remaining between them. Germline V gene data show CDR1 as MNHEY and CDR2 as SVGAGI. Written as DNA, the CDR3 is TGTGCCAGCAGTTACTCGAGGGACAAGGACACTGAAGCTTTCTTT. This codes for CASSYSRDKDTEAFF.